These T cell receptor beta chains were read from a single sample in a study of T cells in Graves' hyperthyroidism and ophthalmopathy. TCRdb analysed the multiplex PCR reads with MiXCR anew, one entry per CDR3 protein. Of some 270,000 distinct CDR3 sequences listed, roughly 13% are singletons. The sample was blood. The receptors shown here come from a woman aged 35 to 49 with Graves' hyperthyroidism. Both conserved end residues are part of each CDR3. Each record gives: J gene, D gene, V gene, clone size, CDR3 DNA, CDR3 protein. D genes are given only for firm matches. The size entry is marked missing in some rows and otherwise reads once, few, many or a size class.

>TRBJ2-7|NA|TRBV6-4|many
TGTGCCAGCAGTGAAGAGGCAGGGGTCTACGAGCAGTACTTC
CASSEEAGVYEQYF
>TRBJ2-5|TRBD2|TRBV3-1|few
TGTGCCAGCAGCCAAGATGATGCTAGCGGGTTGTTGCAAGAGACCCAGTACTTC
CASSQDDASGLLQETQYF
>TRBJ2-7|NA|TRBV18|many
TGTGCCAGCTCCCTAGCATTCGGGGCCGACGAGCAGTACTTC
CASSLAFGADEQYF
>TRBJ1-1|NA|TRBV10-3|NA
TGTGCCATCAGTGAGTCGGATGGGGAAGGCACTGAAGCTTTCTTT
CAISESDGEGTEAFF
>TRBJ2-6|NA|TRBV20-1|few
TGCAGTGCTAAGATCAACAGATCTGGGGCCAACGTCCTGACTTTC
CSAKINRSGANVLTF
>TRBJ2-3|TRBD2|TRBV28|many
TGTGCCAGCAGCCCGAGACTAGCGGGTTTGACGCAGTATTTT
CASSPRLAGLTQYF
>TRBJ2-7|NA|TRBV6-1|many
TGTGCCAGCAGTGAAGCGGGGGGCGGACCCTTCGAGCAGTACTTC
CASSEAGGGPFEQYF
>TRBJ2-2|NA|TRBV7-2|many
TGTGCCAGCAGCTTAGTAGGGTACGGGGAGCTGTTTTTT
CASSLVGYGELFF
>TRBJ2-5|NA|TRBV7-6|NA
TGTGCCAGCAGCTTAAAGGGAGTAGGGGAACAAGAGACCCAGTACTTC
CASSLKGVGEQETQYF
>TRBJ2-7|NA|TRBV12-3/TRBV12-4|many
TGTGCCAGCACTTTACTGGAGGGTAGCAAGCAGTACTTC
CASTLLEGSKQYF
>TRBJ1-3|NA|TRBV27|many
TGTGCCAGCAGTCCTCACGCAGGGAGCTCTGGAAACACCATATATTTT
CASSPHAGSSGNTIYF
>TRBJ1-1|TRBD1|TRBV20-1|few
TGCAGTGCTAGAGCCGCCGGGACAGGGGGGTTCACTGAAGCTTTCTTT
CSARAAGTGGFTEAFF
>TRBJ1-6|NA|TRBV7-9|NA
TGTGCCAGCAGCACCGACAGATATAATTCACCCCCCCACTTT
CASSTDRYNSPPHF
>TRBJ2-2|TRBD2|TRBV20-1|NA
TGCAGTGCCAGGACTAGCGGGAACACCGGGGAGCTGTTTTTT
CSARTSGNTGELFF
>TRBJ1-5|NA|TRBV6-2/TRBV6-3|many
TGTGCCAGCAGTCGAGTCCCTTACCGACCGGGCCCGCCCCAGCATTTT
CASSRVPYRPGPPQHF
>TRBJ2-7|TRBD2|TRBV6-2/TRBV6-3|many
TGTGCCAGCAGTGAAACTGTACTAGCGATCGAGCAGTACTTC
CASSETVLAIEQYF
>TRBJ1-1|TRBD1|TRBV27|many
TGTGCCAGCAGTCAGACAGGGTTCGGCACTGAAGCTTTCTTT
CASSQTGFGTEAFF
>TRBJ1-5|TRBD1|TRBV5-8|few
TGTGCCAGCAGCCCTAGGACAGGGGCGCATCAGCCCCAGCATTTT
CASSPRTGAHQPQHF
>TRBJ1-1|NA|TRBV19|NA
TGTGCCAGTAGCCTTAGAGGGGCAGAAAAAGCTTTCTTT
CASSLRGAEKAFF
>TRBJ1-1|NA|TRBV2|NA
TGTGCCAGCAGTTATGGGGCCCCAGCCTCGAACACTGCAGCTTTCTTT
CASSYGAPASNTAAFF
>TRBJ2-3|NA|TRBV6-2/TRBV6-3|NA
TGTGCCGGCAGCCGCGCGACTAGGTATAGCACAGATACGCAGTATTTT
CAGSRATRYSTDTQYF
>TRBJ1-6|TRBD1|TRBV7-8|many
TGTGCCAGCAGTCTGGGACAGGGCTATTCACCCCTCCACTTT
CASSLGQGYSPLHF
>TRBJ2-1|NA|TRBV10-3|NA
TGTGCCATCAGGGGACCTAATGAGCAGTTCTTC
CAIRGPNEQFF
>TRBJ2-3|NA|TRBV12-3/TRBV12-4|many
TGTGCCAGCAGGCCTCTAGGGCAGACAGATACGCAGTATTTT
CASRPLGQTDTQYF
>TRBJ1-2|TRBD1|TRBV16|NA
TGTGCCAGCAGCCAATGGTCAGGGGGCTATGGCTACACCTTC
CASSQWSGGYGYTF
>TRBJ2-7|TRBD1|TRBV7-9|NA
TGTGCCAGCAGCCACAACAGACAGGGCCACGAGCAGTACTTC
CASSHNRQGHEQYF
>TRBJ1-5|NA|TRBV27|many
TGTGCCAGCAGCTCAAAGTCCCTTAGCAATCAGCCCCAGCATTTT
CASSSKSLSNQPQHF
>TRBJ1-6|TRBD1|TRBV7-2|many
TGTGCCAGCAGCTTAGCTGCAGGGGGGTATAGGAATTCACCCCTCCACTTT
CASSLAAGGYRNSPLHF
>TRBJ1-1|NA|TRBV27|NA
TGTGCCAGCAGTTTATTGAAGGTGGGCACTGAAGCTTTCTTT
CASSLLKVGTEAFF
>TRBJ2-5|TRBD2|TRBV29-1|NA
TGCAGCGTCCTAGCGGGAGTCTGGGAGACCCAGTACTTC
CSVLAGVWETQYF
>TRBJ1-3|NA|TRBV30|NA
TGTGCCTGGAGGTCTTTAGGAAACACCATATATTTT
CAWRSLGNTIYF
>TRBJ2-7|TRBD2|TRBV7-9|NA
TGTGCCAGCAGCCCTAGGACTAGCGGGCCCTACGAGCAGTACTTC
CASSPRTSGPYEQYF
>TRBJ1-2|TRBD1|TRBV11-3|many
TGTGCCAGCAGCCCGAGTCCCGGGACAGGGATCTATGGCTACACCTTC
CASSPSPGTGIYGYTF
>TRBJ2-7|NA|TRBV12-3/TRBV12-4|many
TGTGCCAGCAGTTTTTACGGGCGAGACTACGAGCAGTACTTC
CASSFYGRDYEQYF
>TRBJ1-2|TRBD1|TRBV5-1|many
TGCGCCAGCAGCTCTAAGCCGGGACAGAGCCCGGGAGGCTATGGCTACACCTTC
CASSSKPGQSPGGYGYTF
>TRBJ2-1|TRBD2|TRBV19|few
TGTGCCAGTAGTATGAGGACTAGCGGGCCCGCCGAGCAGTTCTTC
CASSMRTSGPAEQFF
>TRBJ1-1|NA|TRBV27|NA
TGTGCCAGCAGGGACGGACACGCGAACACTGAAGCTTTCTTT
CASRDGHANTEAFF
>TRBJ1-2|TRBD1|TRBV7-2|NA
TGTGCCAGCAGCTTAACAGGGGTTGATAGCTATGGCTACACCTTC
CASSLTGVDSYGYTF
>TRBJ1-1|NA|TRBV28|many
TGTGCCAGCAGTTTCGGGACGTCTGAAGCTTTCTTT
CASSFGTSEAFF
>TRBJ2-7|NA|TRBV5-1|NA
TGCGCCAGCAGCTTGGGTCCAGGGGCGTCGTACGAGCAGTACTTC
CASSLGPGASYEQYF
>TRBJ2-1|NA|TRBV7-3|many
TGTGCCAGCAGCTTAGCGGGCGTCTCCTACAATGAGCAGTTCTTC
CASSLAGVSYNEQFF
>TRBJ1-6|TRBD1|TRBV2|many
TGTGCCAGCAGTGAACGCCGGACAGGGGATAATTCACCCCTCCACTTT
CASSERRTGDNSPLHF
>TRBJ2-7|TRBD2|TRBV7-9|few
TGTGCCAGCAGCTTAGGCTTCCTAGCGGGATCCTCCTACGAGCAGTACTTC
CASSLGFLAGSSYEQYF
>TRBJ2-7|NA|TRBV12-3/TRBV12-4|many
TGTGCCAGCGGCAGGGTTTACGAGCAGTACTTC
CASGRVYEQYF
>TRBJ2-7|NA|TRBV11-2|many
TGTGCCAGCAGGGCGGCTAGTTCGGCCTACGAGCAGTACTTC
CASRAASSAYEQYF
>TRBJ2-1|NA|TRBV29-1|many
TGCAGCGTTAACAAATACAATGAGCAGTTCTTC
CSVNKYNEQFF
>TRBJ2-7|TRBD1|TRBV5-1|many
TGCGCCAGCAGCGGCCGGGACAGGGACAACGAGCAGTACTTC
CASSGRDRDNEQYF
>TRBJ1-5|NA|TRBV18|many
TGTGCCAGCTCACAATCAGGGAATCAGCCCCAGCATTTT
CASSQSGNQPQHF
>TRBJ1-4|NA|TRBV7-2|few
TGTGCCAGCAGCCATGGACAGTATAATGAAAAACTGTTTTTT
CASSHGQYNEKLFF
>TRBJ2-2|NA|TRBV7-2|many
TGTGCCAGCAGCTTATGGTCCCTAGCCCCCGGGGAGCTGTTTTTT
CASSLWSLAPGELFF
>TRBJ2-2|NA|TRBV28|many
TGTGCCAGCAGTTTTCTGGAATTAAGTGACACCGGGGAGCTGTTTTTT
CASSFLELSDTGELFF
>TRBJ2-1|NA|TRBV29-1|many
TGCAGCGTCGGGATCTCCTACAATGAGCAGTTCTTC
CSVGISYNEQFF